This paragraph reports one T cell receptor (beta chain). Antigen: not known. The PCR was carried out with 60 Vbeta primers and 13 Jbeta primers. The authors' processing: Roughly 10 million shared chains were among some 80 million unique TCR beta chains counted in a later analysis. Libraries were prepared by immunoSEQ multiplex PCR; TCRdb keeps only in-frame clonotypes and omits some of them. V, J and clone size are those of that table, while D and trimming were read from the DNA. The table has around 140,000 clones, about 79% seen once; the top ten hold 2.5%. The data are from a study of cytomegalovirus exposure and HLA in healthy donors. Regarding the study as a whole: Reported findings show TCR beta sequences accurately forecast HLA-A and HLA-B alleles in most subjects. The sole available immune exposure information was CMV serostatus.

CDR1 and CDR2 (germline): SGHRS, YFSETQ. The CDR3 has 16 residues. Germline trimming cut 4 bases from V and 0 bases from J; bases unmatched to any gene: 5. This TCR came from a male donor in good health and CMV-seronegative. The gene calls are TRBV5-1 and TRBJ2-3; 10 bases line up with TRBD2. Sequencing input: PBMCs. The CDR3 protein is CASSAWTSGSTDTQYF. For the CDR3, the DNA is TGCGCCAGCAGCGCCTGGACTAGCGGAAGCACAGATACGCAGTATTTT.